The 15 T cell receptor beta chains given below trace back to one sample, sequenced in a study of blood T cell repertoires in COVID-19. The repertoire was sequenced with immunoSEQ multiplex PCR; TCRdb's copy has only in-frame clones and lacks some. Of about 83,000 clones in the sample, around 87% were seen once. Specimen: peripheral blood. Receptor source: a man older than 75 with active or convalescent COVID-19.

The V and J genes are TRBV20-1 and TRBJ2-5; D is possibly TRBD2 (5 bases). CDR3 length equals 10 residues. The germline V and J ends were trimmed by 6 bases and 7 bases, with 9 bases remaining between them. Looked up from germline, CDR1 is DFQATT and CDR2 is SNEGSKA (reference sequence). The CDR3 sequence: CSALAGTQYF. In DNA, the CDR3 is TGCAGTGCCCTAGCTGGGACCCAGTACTTC.

CDR3 coding DNA: TGTGCCAGCTCATCCTCTGGCGGGAGTCACTACGAGCAGTACGTC. It specifies CASSSSGGSHYEQYV. This chain joins TRBV18 and TRBJ2-7, with 7 positions matching TRBD2. The CDR3 runs 15 residues. Unmatched junction bases numbered 10, after V lost 5 bases and J lost 3 bases. Germline V CDR1 and CDR2: KGHSH, LQKENI.

CDR3 sequence: CASSQSGEGRGYTF. The CDR3 bases are TGCGCCAGCAGCCAATCGGGGGAAGGGCGAGGCTACACCTTC. The V gene is TRBV5-1, the J gene TRBJ1-2, with D maybe TRBD1 (5 bases). V lost 4 bases to trimming and J lost 8 bases, with 18 bases between them. CDR1 and CDR2 (germline): SGHRS, YFSETQ. The CDR3 has 14 residues.

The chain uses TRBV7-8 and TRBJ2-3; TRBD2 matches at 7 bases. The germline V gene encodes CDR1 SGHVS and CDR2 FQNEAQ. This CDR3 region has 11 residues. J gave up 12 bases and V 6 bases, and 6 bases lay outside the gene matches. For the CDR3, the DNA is TGTGCCAGCAGTTGGGACTACATTCAGTATTTT. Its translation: CASSWDYIQYF.

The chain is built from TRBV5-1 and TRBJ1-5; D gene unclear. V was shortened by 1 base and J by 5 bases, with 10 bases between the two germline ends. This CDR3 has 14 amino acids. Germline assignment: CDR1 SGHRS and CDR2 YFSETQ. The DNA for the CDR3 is TGCGCCAGCAGCTTGTGGGGAGGTGATCAGCCCCAGCATTTT. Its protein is CASSLWGGDQPQHF.

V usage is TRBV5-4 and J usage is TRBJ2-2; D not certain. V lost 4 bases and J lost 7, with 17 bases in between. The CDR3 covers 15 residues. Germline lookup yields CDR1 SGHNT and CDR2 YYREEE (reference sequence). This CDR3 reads CASSLPFSGNGELFF. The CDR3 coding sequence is TGTGCCAGCAGCCTACCTTTTTCCGGTAACGGGGAGCTGTTTTTT.

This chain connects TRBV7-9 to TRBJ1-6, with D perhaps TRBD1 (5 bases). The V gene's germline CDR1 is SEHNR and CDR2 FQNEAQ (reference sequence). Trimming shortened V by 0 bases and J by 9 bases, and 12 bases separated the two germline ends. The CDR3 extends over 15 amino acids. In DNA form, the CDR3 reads TGTGCCAGCAGCTTAGCGGGGGGGTTCAGTTCACCCCTCCACTTT. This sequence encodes CASSLAGGFSSPLHF.

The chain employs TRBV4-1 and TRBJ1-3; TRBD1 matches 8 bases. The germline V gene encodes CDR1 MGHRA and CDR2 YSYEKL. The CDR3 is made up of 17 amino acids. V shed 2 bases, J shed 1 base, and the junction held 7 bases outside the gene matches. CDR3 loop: CASSQPTTGASGNTIYF. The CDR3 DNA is TGCGCCAGCAGCCAACCAACGACAGGGGCTTCTGGAAACACCATATATTTT.

The CDR3 nucleotides read TGTGCCAGCAGTCGGGCGGGCGGGACCTACGAGCAGTACGTC. Its protein product is CASSRAGGTYEQYV. The chain links TRBV27 to TRBJ2-7; TRBD2 is a possible D gene (6 bases). Germline V gives CDR1 MNHEY, CDR2 SMNVEV (reference sequence). This CDR3 has 14 amino acids. V was trimmed by 5 bases and J by 2 bases, leaving 13 bases between them.

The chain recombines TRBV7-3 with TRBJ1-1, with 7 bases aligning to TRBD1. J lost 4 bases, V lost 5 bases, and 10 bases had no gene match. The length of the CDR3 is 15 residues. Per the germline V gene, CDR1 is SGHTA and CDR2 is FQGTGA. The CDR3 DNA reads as TGTGCCAGCAGCCTAATCGGACAGGCGGGCACTGAAGCTTTCTTT. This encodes CASSLIGQAGTEAFF. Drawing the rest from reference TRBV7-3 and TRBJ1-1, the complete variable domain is GAGVSQTPSNKVTEKGKYVELRCDPISGHTALYWYRQSLGQGPEFLIYFQGTGAADDSGLPNDRFFAVRPEGSVSTLKIQRTERGDSAVYLCASSLIGQAGTEAFFGQGTRLTVV.

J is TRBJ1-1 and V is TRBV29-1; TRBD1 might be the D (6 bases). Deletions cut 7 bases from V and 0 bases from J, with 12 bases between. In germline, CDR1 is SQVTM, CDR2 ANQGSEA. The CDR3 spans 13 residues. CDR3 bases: TGCAGCGCTTGGGACATATTGAACACTGAAGCTTTCTTT. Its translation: CSAWDILNTEAFF. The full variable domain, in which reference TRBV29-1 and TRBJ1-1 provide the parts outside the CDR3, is SAVISQKPSRDICQRGTSLTIQCQVDSQVTMMFWYRQQPGQSLTLIATANQGSEATYESGFVIDKFPISRPNLTFSTLTVSNMSPEDSSIYLCSAWDILNTEAFFGQGTRLTVV.

CDR3: CSAGGWAGELFF. The CDR3 bases are TGCAGCGCTGGGGGGTGGGCCGGGGAGCTGTTTTTT. The chain carries TRBV29-1 and TRBJ2-2; the D gene is possibly TRBD2 (6 bases). CDR3 length: 12 amino acids. Trimming shortened V by 7 bases and J by 6 bases, and 12 bases separated the two germline ends. The germline V gene encodes CDR1 SQVTM and CDR2 ANQGSEA.

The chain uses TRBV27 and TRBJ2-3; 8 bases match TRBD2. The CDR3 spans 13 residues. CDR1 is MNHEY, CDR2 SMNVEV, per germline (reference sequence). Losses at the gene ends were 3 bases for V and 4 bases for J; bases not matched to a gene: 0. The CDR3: CASSLREADTQYF. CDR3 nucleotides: TGTGCCAGCAGTTTGCGGGAGGCAGATACGCAGTATTTT.

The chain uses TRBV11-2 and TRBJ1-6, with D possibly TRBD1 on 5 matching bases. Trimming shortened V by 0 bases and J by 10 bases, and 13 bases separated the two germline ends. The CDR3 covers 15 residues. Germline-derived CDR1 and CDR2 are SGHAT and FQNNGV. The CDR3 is CASSLDFREGSPLHF. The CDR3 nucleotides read TGTGCCAGCAGCTTAGACTTCAGGGAAGGGTCACCCCTCCACTTT.

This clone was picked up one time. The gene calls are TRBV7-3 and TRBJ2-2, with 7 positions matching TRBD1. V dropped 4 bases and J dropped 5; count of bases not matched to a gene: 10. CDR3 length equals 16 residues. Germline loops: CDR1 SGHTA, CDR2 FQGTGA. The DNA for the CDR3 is TGTGCCAGCAGCTCCCTCCCGGGACAGAATACCGGGGAGCTGTTTTTT. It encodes CASSSLPGQNTGELFF.